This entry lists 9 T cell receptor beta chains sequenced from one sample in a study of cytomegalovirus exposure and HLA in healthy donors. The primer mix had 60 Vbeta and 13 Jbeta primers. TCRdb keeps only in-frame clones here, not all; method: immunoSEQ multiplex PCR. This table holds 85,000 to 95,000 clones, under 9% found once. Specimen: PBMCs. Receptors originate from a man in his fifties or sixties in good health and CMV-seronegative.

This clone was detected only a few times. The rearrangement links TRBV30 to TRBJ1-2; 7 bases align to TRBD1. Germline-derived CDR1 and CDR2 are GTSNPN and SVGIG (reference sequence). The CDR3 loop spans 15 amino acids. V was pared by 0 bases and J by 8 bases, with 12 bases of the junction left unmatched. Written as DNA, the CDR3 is TGTGCCTGGAGTGTAACCGTCAAGGGGGCGGGAGGCTACACCTTC. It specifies CAWSVTVKGAGGYTF.

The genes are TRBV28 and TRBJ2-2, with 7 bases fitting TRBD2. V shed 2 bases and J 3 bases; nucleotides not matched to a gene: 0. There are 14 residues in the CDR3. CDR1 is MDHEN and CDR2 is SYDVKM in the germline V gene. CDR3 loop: CASSLGGDTGELFF. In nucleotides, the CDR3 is TGTGCCAGCAGTTTAGGGGGGGACACCGGGGAGCTGTTTTTT.

Written as DNA, the CDR3 is TGTGCCTGGAGTGCCGTCGCCCCGGGGGGTAATCAGCCCCAGCATTTT. Protein sequence: CAWSAVAPGGNQPQHF. This chain connects TRBV30 to TRBJ1-5; possibly TRBD1 for D (5 bases). The CDR3 loop spans 16 amino acids. The V gene lost 1 base and the J gene lost 4 bases, with 17 bases spanning the gap. Germline-derived CDR1 and CDR2 are GTSNPN and SVGIG (reference sequence).

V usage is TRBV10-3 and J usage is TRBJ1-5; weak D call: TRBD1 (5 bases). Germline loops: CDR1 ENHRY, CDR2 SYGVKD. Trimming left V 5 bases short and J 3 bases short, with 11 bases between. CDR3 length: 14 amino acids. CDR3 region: CAISIDRYNQPQHF. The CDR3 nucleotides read TGTGCCATCAGTATAGACAGATACAATCAGCCCCAGCATTTT.

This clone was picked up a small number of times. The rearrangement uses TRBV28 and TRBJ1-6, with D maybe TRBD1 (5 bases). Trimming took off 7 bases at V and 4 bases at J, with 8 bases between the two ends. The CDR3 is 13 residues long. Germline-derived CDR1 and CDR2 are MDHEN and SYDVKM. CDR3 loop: CASMGGYNSPLHF. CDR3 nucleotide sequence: TGTGCCAGCATGGGGGGTTATAATTCACCCCTCCACTTT. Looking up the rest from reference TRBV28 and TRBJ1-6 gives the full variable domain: DVKVTQSSRYLVKRTGEKVFLECVQDMDHENMFWYRQDPGLGLRLIYFSYDVKMKEKGDIPEGYSVSREKKERFSLILESASTNQTSMYLCASMGGYNSPLHFGNGTRLTVT.

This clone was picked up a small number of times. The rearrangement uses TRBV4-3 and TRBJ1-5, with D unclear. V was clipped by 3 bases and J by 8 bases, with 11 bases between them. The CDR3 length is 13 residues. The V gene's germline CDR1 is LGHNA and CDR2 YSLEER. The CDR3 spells CASSHSRDEPQHF. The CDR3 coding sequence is TGCGCCAGCAGCCATTCCCGCGATGAGCCCCAGCATTTT.

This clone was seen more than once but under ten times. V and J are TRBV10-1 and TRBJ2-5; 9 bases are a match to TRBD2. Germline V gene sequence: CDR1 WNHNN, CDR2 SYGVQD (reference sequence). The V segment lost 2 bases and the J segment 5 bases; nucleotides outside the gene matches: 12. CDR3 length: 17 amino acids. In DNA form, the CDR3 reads TGCGCCAGCAGTGAGACGACTAGCGGCCGGGCCGGGGAGACCCAGTACTTC. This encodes CASSETTSGRAGETQYF.

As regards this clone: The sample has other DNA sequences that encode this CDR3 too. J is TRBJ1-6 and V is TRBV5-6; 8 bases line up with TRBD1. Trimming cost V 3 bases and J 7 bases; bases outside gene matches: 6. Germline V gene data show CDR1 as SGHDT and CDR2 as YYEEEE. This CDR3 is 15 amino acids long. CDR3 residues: CASSSGQGFNSPLHF. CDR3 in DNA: TGTGCCAGCAGCTCAGGACAGGGTTTCAATTCACCCCTCCACTTT.

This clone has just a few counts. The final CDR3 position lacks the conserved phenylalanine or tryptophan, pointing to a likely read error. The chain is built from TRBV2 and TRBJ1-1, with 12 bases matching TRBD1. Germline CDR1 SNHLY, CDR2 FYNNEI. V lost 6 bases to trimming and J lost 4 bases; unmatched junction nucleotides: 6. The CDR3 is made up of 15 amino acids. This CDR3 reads CASSSRDRGRTEAFV. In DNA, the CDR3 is TGTGCCAGCAGCTCCAGGGACAGGGGGCGCACTGAAGCTTTCGTT.